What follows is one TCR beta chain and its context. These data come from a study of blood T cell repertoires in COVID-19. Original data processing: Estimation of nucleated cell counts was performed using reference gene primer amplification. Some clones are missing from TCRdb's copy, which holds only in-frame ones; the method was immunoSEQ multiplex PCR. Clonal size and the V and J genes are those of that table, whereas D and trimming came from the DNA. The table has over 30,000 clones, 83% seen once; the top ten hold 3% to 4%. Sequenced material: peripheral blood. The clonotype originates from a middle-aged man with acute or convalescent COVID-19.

CDR3 DNA sequence: TGTGCCAGCAGCTGGGCTAGCGGCGAAGAGACCCAGTACTTC. It is translated as CASSWASGEETQYF. The chain employs TRBV5-6 and TRBJ2-5; 7 bases map to TRBD2. Germline CDR1 and CDR2: SGHDT and YYEEEE. V shed 3 bases, J shed 3 bases, and the junction held 5 bases outside the gene matches. This CDR3 contains 14 residues.